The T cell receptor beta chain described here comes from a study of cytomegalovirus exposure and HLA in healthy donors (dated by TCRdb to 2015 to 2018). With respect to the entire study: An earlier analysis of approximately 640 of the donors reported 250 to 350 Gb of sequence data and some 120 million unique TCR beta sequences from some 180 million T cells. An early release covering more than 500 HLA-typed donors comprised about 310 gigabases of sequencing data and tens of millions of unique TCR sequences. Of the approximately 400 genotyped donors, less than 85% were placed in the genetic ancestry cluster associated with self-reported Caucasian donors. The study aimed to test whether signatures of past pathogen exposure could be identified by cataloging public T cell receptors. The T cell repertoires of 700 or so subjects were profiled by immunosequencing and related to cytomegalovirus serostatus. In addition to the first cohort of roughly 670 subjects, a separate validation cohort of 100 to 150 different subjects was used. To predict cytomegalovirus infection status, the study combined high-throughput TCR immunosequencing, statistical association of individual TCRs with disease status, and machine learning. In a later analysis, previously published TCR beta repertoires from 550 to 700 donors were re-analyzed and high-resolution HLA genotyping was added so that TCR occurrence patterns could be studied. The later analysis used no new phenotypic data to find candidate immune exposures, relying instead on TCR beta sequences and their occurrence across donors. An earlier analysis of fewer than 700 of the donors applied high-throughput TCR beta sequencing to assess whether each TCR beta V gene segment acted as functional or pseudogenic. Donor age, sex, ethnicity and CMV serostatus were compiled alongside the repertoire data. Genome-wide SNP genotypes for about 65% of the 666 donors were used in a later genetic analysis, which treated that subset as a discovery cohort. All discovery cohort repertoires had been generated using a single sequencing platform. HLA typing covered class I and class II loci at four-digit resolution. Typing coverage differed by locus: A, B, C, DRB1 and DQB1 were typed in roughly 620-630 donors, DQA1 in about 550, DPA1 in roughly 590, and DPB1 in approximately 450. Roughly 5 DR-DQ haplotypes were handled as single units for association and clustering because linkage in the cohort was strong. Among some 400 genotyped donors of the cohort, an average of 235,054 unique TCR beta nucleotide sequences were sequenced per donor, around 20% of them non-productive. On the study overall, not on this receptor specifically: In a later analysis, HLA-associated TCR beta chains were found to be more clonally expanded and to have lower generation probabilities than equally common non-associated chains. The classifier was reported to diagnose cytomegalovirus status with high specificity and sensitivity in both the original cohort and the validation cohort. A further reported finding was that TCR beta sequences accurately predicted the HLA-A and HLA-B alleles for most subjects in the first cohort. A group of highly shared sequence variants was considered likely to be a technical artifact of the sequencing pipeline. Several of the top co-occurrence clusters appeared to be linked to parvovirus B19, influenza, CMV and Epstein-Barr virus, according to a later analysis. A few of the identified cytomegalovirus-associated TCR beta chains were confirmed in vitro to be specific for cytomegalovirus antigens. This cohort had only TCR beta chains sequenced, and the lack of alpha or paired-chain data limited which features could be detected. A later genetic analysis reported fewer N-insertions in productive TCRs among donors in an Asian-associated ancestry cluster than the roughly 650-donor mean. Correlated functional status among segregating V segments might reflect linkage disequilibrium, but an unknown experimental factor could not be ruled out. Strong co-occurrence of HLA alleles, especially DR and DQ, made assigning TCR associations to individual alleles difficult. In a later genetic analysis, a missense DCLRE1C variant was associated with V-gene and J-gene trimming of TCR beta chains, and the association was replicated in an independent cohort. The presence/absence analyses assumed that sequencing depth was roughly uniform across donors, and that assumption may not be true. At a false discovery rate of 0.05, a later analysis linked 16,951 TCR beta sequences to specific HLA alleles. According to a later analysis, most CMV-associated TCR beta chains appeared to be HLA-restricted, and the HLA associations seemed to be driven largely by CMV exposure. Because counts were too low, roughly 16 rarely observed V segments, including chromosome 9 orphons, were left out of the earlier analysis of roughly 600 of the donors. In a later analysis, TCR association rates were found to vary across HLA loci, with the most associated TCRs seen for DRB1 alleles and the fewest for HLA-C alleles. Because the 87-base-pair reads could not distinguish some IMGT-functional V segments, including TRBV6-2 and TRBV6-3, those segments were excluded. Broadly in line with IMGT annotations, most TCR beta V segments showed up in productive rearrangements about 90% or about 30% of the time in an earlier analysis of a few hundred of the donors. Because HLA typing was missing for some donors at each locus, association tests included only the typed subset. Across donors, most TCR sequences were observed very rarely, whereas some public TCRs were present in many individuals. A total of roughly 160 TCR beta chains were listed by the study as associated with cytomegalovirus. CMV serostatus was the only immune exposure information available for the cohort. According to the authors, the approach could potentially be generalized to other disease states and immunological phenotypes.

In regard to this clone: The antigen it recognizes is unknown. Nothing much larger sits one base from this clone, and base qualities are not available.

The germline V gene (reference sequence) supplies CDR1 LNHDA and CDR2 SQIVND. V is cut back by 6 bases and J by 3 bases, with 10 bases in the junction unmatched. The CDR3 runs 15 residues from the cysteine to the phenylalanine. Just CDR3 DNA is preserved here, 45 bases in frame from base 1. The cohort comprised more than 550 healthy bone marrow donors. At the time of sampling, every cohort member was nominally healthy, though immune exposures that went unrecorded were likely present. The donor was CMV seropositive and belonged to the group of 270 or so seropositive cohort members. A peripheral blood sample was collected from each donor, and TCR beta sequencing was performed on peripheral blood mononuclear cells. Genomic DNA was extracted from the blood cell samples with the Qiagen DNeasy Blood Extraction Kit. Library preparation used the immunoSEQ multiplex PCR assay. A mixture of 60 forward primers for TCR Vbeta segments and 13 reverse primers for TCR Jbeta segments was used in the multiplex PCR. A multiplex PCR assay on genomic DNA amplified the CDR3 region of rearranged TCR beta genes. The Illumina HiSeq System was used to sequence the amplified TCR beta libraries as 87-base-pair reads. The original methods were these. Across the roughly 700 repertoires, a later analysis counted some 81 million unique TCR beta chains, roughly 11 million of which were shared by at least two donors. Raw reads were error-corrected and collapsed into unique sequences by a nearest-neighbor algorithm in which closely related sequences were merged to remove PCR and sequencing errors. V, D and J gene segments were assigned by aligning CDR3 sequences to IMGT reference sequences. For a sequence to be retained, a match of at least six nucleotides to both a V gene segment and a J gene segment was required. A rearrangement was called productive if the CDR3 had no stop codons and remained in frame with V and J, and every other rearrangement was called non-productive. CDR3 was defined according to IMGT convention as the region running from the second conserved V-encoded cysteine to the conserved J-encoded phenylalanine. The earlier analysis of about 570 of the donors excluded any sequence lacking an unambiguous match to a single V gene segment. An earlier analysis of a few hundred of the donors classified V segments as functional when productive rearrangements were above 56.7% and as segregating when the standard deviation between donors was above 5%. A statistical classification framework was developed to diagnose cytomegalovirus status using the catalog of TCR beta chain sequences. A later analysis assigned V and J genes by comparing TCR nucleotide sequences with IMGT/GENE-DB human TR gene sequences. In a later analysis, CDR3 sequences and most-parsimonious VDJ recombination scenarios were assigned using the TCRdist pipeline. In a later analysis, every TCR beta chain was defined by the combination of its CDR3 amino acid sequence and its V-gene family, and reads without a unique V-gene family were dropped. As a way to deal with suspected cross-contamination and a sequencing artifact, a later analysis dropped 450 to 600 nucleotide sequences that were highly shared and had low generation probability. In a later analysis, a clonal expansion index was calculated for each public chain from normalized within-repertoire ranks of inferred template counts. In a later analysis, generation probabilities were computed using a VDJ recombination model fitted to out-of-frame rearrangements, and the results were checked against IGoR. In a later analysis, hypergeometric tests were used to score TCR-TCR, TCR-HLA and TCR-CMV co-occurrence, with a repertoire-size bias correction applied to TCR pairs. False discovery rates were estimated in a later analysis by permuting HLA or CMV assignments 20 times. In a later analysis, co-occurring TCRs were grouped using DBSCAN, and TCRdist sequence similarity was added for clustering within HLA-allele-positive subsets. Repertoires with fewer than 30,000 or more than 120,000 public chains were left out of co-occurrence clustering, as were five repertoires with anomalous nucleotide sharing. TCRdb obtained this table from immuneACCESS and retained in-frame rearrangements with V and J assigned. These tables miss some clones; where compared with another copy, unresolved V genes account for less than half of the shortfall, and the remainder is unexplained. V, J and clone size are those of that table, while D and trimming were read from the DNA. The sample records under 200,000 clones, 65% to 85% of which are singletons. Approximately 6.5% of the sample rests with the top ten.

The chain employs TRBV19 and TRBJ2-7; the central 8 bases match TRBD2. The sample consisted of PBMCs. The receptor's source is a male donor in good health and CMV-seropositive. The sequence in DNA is TGTGCCAGTAGCCCCTCCGGGACTAGGGGCTACGAGCAGTACTTC. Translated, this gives CASSPSGTRGYEQYF.